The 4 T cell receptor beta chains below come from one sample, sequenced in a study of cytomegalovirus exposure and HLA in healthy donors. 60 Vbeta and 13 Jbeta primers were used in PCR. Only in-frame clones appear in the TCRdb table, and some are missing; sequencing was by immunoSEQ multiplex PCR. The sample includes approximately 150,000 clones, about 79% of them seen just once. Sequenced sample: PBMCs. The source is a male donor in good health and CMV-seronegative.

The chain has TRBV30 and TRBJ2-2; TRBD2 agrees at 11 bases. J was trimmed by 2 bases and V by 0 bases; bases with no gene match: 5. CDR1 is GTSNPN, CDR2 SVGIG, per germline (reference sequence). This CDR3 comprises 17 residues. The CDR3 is CAWSVGGTSGNTGELFF. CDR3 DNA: TGTGCCTGGAGTGTTGGGGGGACTAGCGGAAACACCGGGGAGCTGTTTTTT.

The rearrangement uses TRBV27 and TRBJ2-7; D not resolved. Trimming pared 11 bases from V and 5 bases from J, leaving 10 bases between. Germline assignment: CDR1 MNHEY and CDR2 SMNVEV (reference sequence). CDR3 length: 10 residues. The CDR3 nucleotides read TGTGCCCACCCCTGGCACGAGCAGTACTTC. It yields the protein CAHPWHEQYF.

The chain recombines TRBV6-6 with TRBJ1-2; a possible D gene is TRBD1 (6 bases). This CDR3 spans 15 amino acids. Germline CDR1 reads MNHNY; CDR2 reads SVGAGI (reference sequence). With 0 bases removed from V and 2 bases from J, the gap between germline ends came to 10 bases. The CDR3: CASSYSRDTNYGYTF. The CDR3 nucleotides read TGTGCCAGCAGTTACTCCCGGGACACCAACTATGGCTACACCTTC.

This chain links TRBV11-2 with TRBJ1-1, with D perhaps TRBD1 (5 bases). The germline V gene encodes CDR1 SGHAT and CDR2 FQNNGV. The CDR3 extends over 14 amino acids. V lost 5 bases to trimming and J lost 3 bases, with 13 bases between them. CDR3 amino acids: CASSLMGGDTEAFF. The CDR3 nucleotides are TGTGCCAGCAGCCTGATGGGAGGGGACACTGAAGCTTTCTTT.